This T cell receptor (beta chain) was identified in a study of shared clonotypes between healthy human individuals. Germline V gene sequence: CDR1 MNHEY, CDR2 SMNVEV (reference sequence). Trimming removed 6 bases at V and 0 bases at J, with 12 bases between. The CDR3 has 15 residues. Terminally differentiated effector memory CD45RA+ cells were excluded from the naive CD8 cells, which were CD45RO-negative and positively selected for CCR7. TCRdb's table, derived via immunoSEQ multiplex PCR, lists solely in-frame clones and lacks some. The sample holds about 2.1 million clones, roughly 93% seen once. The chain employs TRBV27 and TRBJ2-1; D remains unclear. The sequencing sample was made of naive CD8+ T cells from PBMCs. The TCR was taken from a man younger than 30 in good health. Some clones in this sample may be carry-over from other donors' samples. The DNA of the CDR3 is TGTGCCAGCAGAAGGATAATCAGCTCCTACAATGAGCAGTTCTTC. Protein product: CASRRIISSYNEQFF.